Each of the 32 T cell receptor beta chains below was sequenced from the same sample in a study of blood T cell repertoires in COVID-19. Using immunoSEQ multiplex PCR, the repertoire was profiled, and TCRdb retains in-frame clones only, with some absent. Altogether around 290,000 clones are present, about 89% being singletons, with the ten largest covering around 2.4%. Sequenced sample: PBMCs or T cells enriched from blood (not recorded which). The receptors here all came from a young woman who had recovered from COVID-19.

CDR3 DNA: TGTGCCAGCAGTGAAGGTTTAGACAGGGTCGCTTTCTTT. Protein: CASSEGLDRVAFF. The V and J genes are TRBV2 and TRBJ1-1; 7 nucleotides agree with TRBD1. The CDR3 length is 13 residues. V dropped 1 base and J dropped 11; count of bases not matched to a gene: 7. The V gene's germline CDR1 is SNHLY and CDR2 FYNNEI.

The J gene is TRBJ2-7, the V gene TRBV9; D might be TRBD1 (7 bases). Germline V lookup: CDR1 SGDLS, CDR2 YYNGEE. The V end was cut by 0 bases, the J end by 2 bases, with 12 bases between. The CDR3 is 15 amino acids. The CDR3 loop is CASSVGQGGPYEQYF. The CDR3 nucleotides are TGTGCCAGCAGCGTAGGGCAGGGGGGCCCCTACGAGCAGTACTTC.

This clone was counted a few times. The rearrangement joins TRBV7-8 to TRBJ2-7; D may be TRBD2 (5 bases). The CDR3 runs to 14 residues. Trimming stripped 1 base from V and 0 bases from J, with 7 bases between. Germline-derived CDR1 and CDR2 are SGHVS and FQNEAQ. The CDR3: CASSLVGSSYEQYF. As DNA, the CDR3 is TGTGCCAGCAGCTTAGTTGGGAGCTCCTACGAGCAGTACTTC.

The chain joins TRBV18 to TRBJ2-7, with 7 bases that match TRBD2. Germline CDR1 KGHSH, CDR2 LQKENI. After removal of 3 bases from V and 2 bases from J, the junction contained 4 bases not matched to a gene. This CDR3 region has 14 residues. This CDR3 is CASSPGGSAYEQYF. DNA of the CDR3: TGTGCCAGCTCACCGGGAGGGAGCGCCTACGAGCAGTACTTC.

The genes are TRBV28 and TRBJ1-6, with D unresolved. Looked up from germline, CDR1 is MDHEN and CDR2 is SYDVKM. The CDR3 loop spans 13 amino acids. The germline V and J ends were trimmed by 5 bases and 8 bases, with 10 bases remaining between them. The CDR3 here is CASSPGWDSPLHF. The CDR3 nucleotides read TGTGCCAGCAGTCCCGGGTGGGATTCACCCCTCCACTTT.

In regard to this clone: Mismatch with germline at one junction end may stem from a read error. The chain uses TRBV10-3 and TRBJ2-7, with unresolved D. The germline V gene has CDR1 ENHRY and CDR2 SYGVKD. The CDR3 runs to 13 residues. The CDR3 sequence: CAVSTSTQYEQYF. The CDR3 bases are TGTGCCGTCAGCACGTCTACCCAATACGAGCAGTACTTC.

The chain joins TRBV6-1 to TRBJ2-5; 7 bases agree with TRBD2. Germline V gives CDR1 MNHNS, CDR2 SASEGT. The CDR3 is made up of 18 amino acids. The J segment lost 5 bases and the V segment lost 0 bases, leaving 15 bases of the junction unmatched. The CDR3 protein is CASSEAGWGPRERETQYF. The CDR3 nucleotides are TGTGCCAGCAGTGAAGCCGGGTGGGGTCCGCGGGAGAGGGAGACCCAGTACTTC.

This chain connects TRBV7-3 to TRBJ2-5, with D maybe TRBD1 (6 bases). Germline V gene lookup returns CDR1 SGHTA and CDR2 FQGTGA. The CDR3 runs to 13 residues. The V end was cut by 5 bases, the J end by 1 base, with 8 bases between. CDR3 nucleotide sequence: TGTGCCAGCAGCCGGACAGTCCAAGAGACCCAGTACTTC. Amino acids: CASSRTVQETQYF.

Ten or more counts support this clone. The chain recombines TRBV3-1 (or the pseudogene TRBV3-2) with TRBJ2-2; tentatively, D is TRBD2 (5 bases). The CDR3 totals 18 residues. CDR1 is LGHDT, CDR2 YNNKEL, per germline (reference sequence). The V end was cut by 2 bases, the J end by 6 bases, with 22 bases between. DNA for the CDR3: TGTGCCAGCAGCCAAAAACAGAGGGCCCACTGGGGATCCGGGGAGCTGTTTTTT. Translation: CASSQKQRAHWGSGELFF.

The chain employs TRBV6-2 or TRBV6-3 and TRBJ2-5, with a possible D match to TRBD2 (5 bases). CDR3 length: 15 residues. V lost 5 bases and J lost 1, with 14 bases in between. CDR1 and CDR2 (germline): MNHEY, SVGEGT. The CDR3 sequence: CASSLISDFQETQYF. CDR3 in DNA: TGTGCCAGCAGTCTAATCTCGGACTTCCAAGAGACCCAGTACTTC.

The chain employs TRBV5-4 and TRBJ1-4; 8 bases are a match to TRBD1. This CDR3 region has 15 residues. Per germline, CDR1 SGHNT and CDR2 YYREEE (reference sequence). V lost 3 bases, J lost 4 bases, and 5 bases stayed unmatched. The CDR3 region has the DNA TGTGCCAGCAGCTCTGACAGGGGCAATAATGAAAAACTGTTTTTT. Protein: CASSSDRGNNEKLFF.

The rearrangement links TRBV14 to TRBJ2-1; D may be TRBD2 (6 bases). There are 12 residues in the CDR3. Germline V gives CDR1 SGHDN, CDR2 FVKESK. V was pared by 5 bases and J by 10 bases, with 12 bases between. DNA of the CDR3: TGTGCCAGCAGCTTGCGGGCGGGGGAGCAGTTCTTC. Amino acid sequence: CASSLRAGEQFF.

This clone came up a few times. The chain couples TRBV19 to TRBJ1-5; D is possibly TRBD1 (5 bases). The CDR3 has 15 amino acids. CDR1 is LNHDA and CDR2 is SQIVND in the germline V gene (reference sequence). Trimming stripped 2 bases from V and 7 bases from J, with 15 bases between. DNA of the CDR3: TGTGCCAGTAGTATAATGATTGGGGCTGGGCAGCCCCAGCATTTT. Amino acids: CASSIMIGAGQPQHF.

This clone was seen a few times. The rearrangement uses TRBV19 and TRBJ1-1; D unresolved. V dropped 8 bases and J dropped 4 bases, with 14 bases sitting between them. This CDR3 spans 13 amino acids. Germline CDR1 is LNHDA and CDR2 is SQIVND (reference sequence). CDR3 sequence reads: CASRSGEVTEAFF. CDR3 nucleotide sequence: TGTGCCAGTCGATCTGGAGAGGTCACTGAAGCTTTCTTT.

The chain uses TRBV4-3 and TRBJ2-3, with TRBD2 matching over 12 bases. The ends lost 4 bases at V and 4 bases at J; junction bases unmatched: 6. The CDR3 is 16 residues long. The germline gives CDR1 LGHNA, CDR2 YSLEER. The chain's CDR3 is CASSPTSGGGADTQYF. CDR3 DNA: TGCGCCAGCAGCCCGACTAGCGGGGGAGGGGCAGATACGCAGTATTTT.

The genes are TRBV5-3 and TRBJ2-1; unclear D gene. TRBV5-3 carries the ORF label, with uncertain function. This CDR3 spans 13 amino acids. Trimming took off 0 bases at V and 5 bases at J, with 6 bases between the two ends. The CDR3 DNA is TGTGCCAGAAGCTTGGTGTACAACAATGAGCAGTTCTTC. Translation gives CARSLVYNNEQFF.

This chain connects TRBV20-1 to TRBJ2-7; 7 bases line up with TRBD2. V was clipped by 6 bases and J by 7 bases; unmatched bases: 6. Germline V gene sequence: CDR1 DFQATT, CDR2 SNEGSKA (reference sequence). The CDR3 is made up of 11 amino acids. The CDR3 region has the DNA TGCAGTGCCGGGACTACGGGGGAGCAGTACTTC. This gives the protein CSAGTTGEQYF.

The V gene is TRBV2, the J gene TRBJ2-1; TRBD2 is a possible D gene (6 bases). V was shortened by 10 bases and J by 7 bases, with 20 bases between the two germline ends. The CDR3 covers 14 residues. Germline values: CDR1 SNHLY, CDR2 FYNNEI. CDR3 coding DNA: TGTGCCACCCAAATCGGGGGTACTAGGAATGAGCAGTTCTTC. This gives the protein CATQIGGTRNEQFF.

This clone has just a few counts. The chain recombines TRBV4-2 with TRBJ1-2, with 9 nucleotides matching TRBD1. Germline V gene lookup returns CDR1 LGHNA and CDR2 YNFKEQ. V lost 0 bases to trimming and J lost 3 bases; unmatched junction nucleotides: 11. The CDR3 length is 18 residues. CDR3 coding DNA: TGTGCCAGCAGCCAAGATGGGGGACAGGGTCTCAGGGACTATGGCTACACCTTC. The encoded protein is CASSQDGGQGLRDYGYTF.

This clone was observed a single time. The same CDR3 can be traced to other DNA sequences in this sample. The genes are TRBV19 and TRBJ2-5, with 9 bases lining up with TRBD2. Germline-derived CDR1 and CDR2 are LNHDA and SQIVND (reference sequence). V trimming: 5 bases; J trimming: 0 bases; junction bases outside the gene matches: 1. This CDR3 is built from 14 residues. The CDR3 loop is CASSLAGYQETQYF. In nucleotides, the CDR3 is TGTGCCAGTAGTCTAGCGGGATACCAAGAGACCCAGTACTTC.

The chain employs TRBV5-1 and TRBJ2-1, with TRBD1 as a possible D gene (7 bases). Trimming stripped 4 bases from V and 4 bases from J, with 18 bases between. CDR1 is SGHRS and CDR2 is YFSETQ in the germline V gene. The CDR3 spans 16 residues. The CDR3 sequence is CASSLLTGSGYNEQFF. The CDR3 DNA follows: TGCGCCAGCAGCCTACTGACAGGGAGCGGGTACAATGAGCAGTTCTTC.

The chain recombines TRBV10-2 with TRBJ2-1; 7 bases align to TRBD2. Germline V CDR1 and CDR2: WSHSY, SAAADI. The CDR3 runs to 13 residues. V shed 8 bases, J shed 9 bases, and the junction held 10 bases outside the gene matches. CDR3 bases: TGCGCCAGCCACCTCCGGGGGGTGAGTGAGCAGTTCTTC. Its translation is CASHLRGVSEQFF.

V gene TRBV5-1 combines with J gene TRBJ2-3; a weak D match, TRBD1 (5 bases). V lost 0 bases and J lost 4, with 6 bases in between. The CDR3 sequence is 13 residues long. Looked up from germline, CDR1 is SGHRS and CDR2 is YFSETQ. CDR3 sequence reads: CASSLEGSDTQYF. CDR3 DNA sequence: TGCGCCAGCAGCTTGGAGGGGTCAGATACGCAGTATTTT.

The J gene is TRBJ1-4, the V gene TRBV2; no clear D. The CDR3 is 15 residues long. CDR1 is SNHLY, CDR2 FYNNEI, per germline. The ends were cut back, 6 bases at V and 8 bases at J, with 19 bases in the middle. The CDR3 DNA is TGTGCCAGCAGCCCTATCCGGGGATCAAAGGAAAAACTGTTTTTT. Amino acids: CASSPIRGSKEKLFF.

This rearrangement joins TRBV2 to TRBJ2-4; D may be TRBD2 (7 bases). V lost 6 bases and J lost 6, with 18 bases in between. The CDR3 runs to 15 residues. Germline assignment: CDR1 SNHLY and CDR2 FYNNEI. The CDR3 here is CASSGRRGGGNIQYF. Written as DNA, the CDR3 is TGTGCCAGCAGCGGAAGGAGGGGAGGGGGAAACATTCAGTACTTC. The full variable domain, its missing parts supplied by reference TRBV2 and TRBJ2-4, is EPEVTQTPSHQVTQMGQEVILRCVPISNHLYFYWYRQILGQKVEFLVSFYNNEISEKSEIFDDQFSVERPDGSNFTLKIRSTKLEDSAMYFCASSGRRGGGNIQYFGAGTRLSVL.

The chain couples TRBV5-1 to TRBJ2-1; no clear D gene. The CDR3 is made up of 15 amino acids. V was cut by 4 bases and J by 0 bases, with 11 bases left in between. From germline, CDR1 is SGHRS and CDR2 YFSETQ. The CDR3 DNA follows: TGCGCCAGCAGCGCAACAGAGAGCTCCTACAATGAGCAGTTCTTC. Amino acid sequence: CASSATESSYNEQFF.

Details on this clone: The sample carries other DNA sequences with the same CDR3. The chain employs TRBV30 and TRBJ2-3, with D perhaps TRBD2 (6 bases). Trimming pared 0 bases from V and 1 base from J, leaving 8 bases between. CDR3 length: 14 residues. The germline V gene encodes CDR1 GTSNPN and CDR2 SVGIG (reference sequence). This CDR3 reads CAWSVGGGTDTQYF. CDR3 DNA: TGTGCCTGGAGTGTTGGCGGGGGCACAGATACGCAGTATTTT. The whole variable domain, filled in from reference TRBV30 and TRBJ2-3, reads SQTIHQWPATLVQPVGSPLSLECTVEGTSNPNLYWYRQAAGRGLQLLFYSVGIGQISSEVPQNLSASRPQDRQFILSSKKLLLSDSGFYLCAWSVGGGTDTQYFGPGTRLTVL.

The chain combines TRBV7-2 with TRBJ1-6, with 9 bases identical to TRBD1. This CDR3 is built from 17 residues. Germline CDR1 is SGHTA and CDR2 is FQGNSA. Trimming cost V 5 bases and J 10 bases; bases outside gene matches: 15. CDR3 nucleotides: TGTGCCAGCAGCCCCCATAACCCCGGGACAGGGTGGTCACCCCTCCACTTT. This codes for CASSPHNPGTGWSPLHF.

This clone was recorded a few times. The CDR3 DNA is TGTGCCAGCAGTACAGAGGGCTCCTACTACGAGCAGTACTTC. Translating it yields CASSTEGSYYEQYF. The V gene is TRBV28, the J gene TRBJ2-7; D is possibly TRBD2 (5 bases). The germline V gene has CDR1 MDHEN and CDR2 SYDVKM. CDR3 length: 14 residues. V was shortened by 5 bases and J by 3 bases, with 14 bases between the two germline ends.

The chain employs TRBV28 and TRBJ1-1; D remains unclear. Germline-derived CDR1 and CDR2 are MDHEN and SYDVKM. The CDR3 runs 15 residues. V dropped 6 bases and J dropped 0 bases, with 14 bases sitting between them. The CDR3 loop reads CASSLRRGMNTEAFF. The CDR3 DNA reads TGTGCCAGCAGCTTAAGACGGGGTATGAACACTGAAGCTTTCTTT.

This clone occurred a few times. This chain connects TRBV30 to TRBJ2-1; 8 nucleotides align to TRBD2. Trimming took 3 bases from V and 9 from J; bases not matched to a gene: 4. The CDR3 has 12 amino acids. Per the germline V gene, CDR1 is GTSNPN and CDR2 is SVGIG (reference sequence). CDR3 in amino acids: CAWSTLAGEQFF. The CDR3 nucleotides are TGTGCCTGGAGCACCCTAGCGGGTGAGCAGTTCTTC. The full variable domain, with the rest looked up from reference TRBV30 and TRBJ2-1, is SQTIHQWPATLVQPVGSPLSLECTVEGTSNPNLYWYRQAAGRGLQLLFYSVGIGQISSEVPQNLSASRPQDRQFILSSKKLLLSDSGFYLCAWSTLAGEQFFGPGTRLTVL.

The V gene is TRBV7-9, the J gene TRBJ2-2, with 10 nucleotides matching TRBD2. The CDR3 has 13 amino acids. The germline gives CDR1 SEHNR, CDR2 FQNEAQ (reference sequence). The V segment lost 8 bases and the J segment 7 bases; nucleotides outside the gene matches: 4. The DNA of the CDR3 is TGTGCCAGCTTCTCTAGCGGGAGCGGGGAGCTGTTTTTT. The encoded protein is CASFSSGSGELFF.